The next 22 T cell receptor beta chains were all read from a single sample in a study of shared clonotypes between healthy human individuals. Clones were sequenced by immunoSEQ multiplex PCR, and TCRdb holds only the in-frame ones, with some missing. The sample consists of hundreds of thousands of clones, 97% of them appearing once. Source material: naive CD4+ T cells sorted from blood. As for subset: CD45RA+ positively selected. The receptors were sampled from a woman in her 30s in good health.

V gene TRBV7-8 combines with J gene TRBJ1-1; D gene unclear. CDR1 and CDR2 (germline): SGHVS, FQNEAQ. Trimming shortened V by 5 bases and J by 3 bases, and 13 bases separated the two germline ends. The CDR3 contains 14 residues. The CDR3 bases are TGTGCCAGCAGCCGGACGGAGTTGGACACTGAAGCTTTCTTT. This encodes CASSRTELDTEAFF. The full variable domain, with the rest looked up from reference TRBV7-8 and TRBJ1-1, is GAGVSQSPRYKVAKRGQDVALRCDPISGHVSLFWYQQALGQGPEFLTYFQNEAQLDKSGLPSDRFFAERPEGSVSTLKIQRTQQEDSAVYLCASSRTELDTEAFFGQGTRLTVV.

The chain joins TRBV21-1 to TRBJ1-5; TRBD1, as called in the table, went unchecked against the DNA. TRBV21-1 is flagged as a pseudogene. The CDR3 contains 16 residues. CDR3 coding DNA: TGTGCCAGCAGCCACCGGACAGGGCAGGAAAATCAGCCCCAGCATTTT. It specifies CASSHRTGQENQPQHF.

CDR3 sequence: CASSRSGQGVPEAFF. The CDR3 coding sequence is TGCGCCAGCAGCAGATCCGGACAGGGGGTCCCTGAAGCTTTCTTT. This rearrangement joins TRBV5-1 to TRBJ1-1, with TRBD1 identical over 10 bases. This CDR3 spans 15 amino acids. The V gene's germline CDR1 is SGHRS and CDR2 YFSETQ. The V gene end was trimmed by 4 bases and the J gene end by 6 bases; junction bases not matched to a gene: 9.

Here the CDR3 reads CASTSRASGGSYEQYF. For the CDR3, the DNA is TGTGCCAGCACCTCTAGGGCTAGCGGGGGTAGCTACGAGCAGTACTTC. This chain uses TRBV5-4 with TRBJ2-7; 10 nucleotides align to TRBD2. V lost 6 bases to trimming and J lost 3 bases; unmatched junction nucleotides: 12. The CDR3 extends over 16 amino acids. The germline V gene encodes CDR1 SGHNT and CDR2 YYREEE (reference sequence).

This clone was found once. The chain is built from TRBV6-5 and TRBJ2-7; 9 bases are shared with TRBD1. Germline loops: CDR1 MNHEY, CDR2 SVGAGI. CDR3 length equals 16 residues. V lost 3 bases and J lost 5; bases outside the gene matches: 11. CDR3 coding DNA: TGTGCCAGCAGTTATGTACCGGGACAGGGTCCCCACGAGCAGTACTTC. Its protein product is CASSYVPGQGPHEQYF.

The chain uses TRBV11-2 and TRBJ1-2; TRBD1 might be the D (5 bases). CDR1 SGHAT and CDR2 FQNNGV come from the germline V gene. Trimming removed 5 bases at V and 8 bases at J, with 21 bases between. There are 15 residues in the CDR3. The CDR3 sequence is CASSNPGVRGGGYTF. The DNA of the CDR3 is TGTGCCAGCAGCAATCCGGGGGTCCGGGGTGGAGGCTACACCTTC. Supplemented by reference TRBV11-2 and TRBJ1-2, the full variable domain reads EAGVAQSPRYKIIEKRQSVAFWCNPISGHATLYWYQQILGQGPKLLIQFQNNGVVDDSQLPKDRFSAERLKGVDSTLKIQPAKLEDSAVYLCASSNPGVRGGGYTFGSGTRLTVV.

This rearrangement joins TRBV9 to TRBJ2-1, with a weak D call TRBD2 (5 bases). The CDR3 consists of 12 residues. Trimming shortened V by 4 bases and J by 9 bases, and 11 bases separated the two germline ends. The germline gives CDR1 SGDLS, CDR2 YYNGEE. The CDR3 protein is CASSRGNSEQFF. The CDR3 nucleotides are TGTGCCAGCAGCAGAGGGAATTCTGAGCAGTTCTTC.

The CDR3 loop is CATSREKVPPTLSRYF. Written as DNA, the CDR3 is TGTGCCACCAGCAGGGAGAAGGTCCCCCCGACTCTCAGCCGGTACTTC. The chain links TRBV15 to TRBJ2-5, with D uncertain. Germline loops: CDR1 LNHNV, CDR2 YYDKDF (reference sequence). The CDR3 totals 16 residues. V was shortened by 3 bases and J by 13 bases, with 27 bases between the two germline ends.

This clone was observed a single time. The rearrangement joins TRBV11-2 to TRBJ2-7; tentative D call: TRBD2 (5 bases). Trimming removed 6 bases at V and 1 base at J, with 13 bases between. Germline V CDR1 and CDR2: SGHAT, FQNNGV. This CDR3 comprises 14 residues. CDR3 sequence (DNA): TGTGCCAGCAGGTCCCTGAGGGAATCCTACGAGCAGTACTTC. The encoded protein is CASRSLRESYEQYF.

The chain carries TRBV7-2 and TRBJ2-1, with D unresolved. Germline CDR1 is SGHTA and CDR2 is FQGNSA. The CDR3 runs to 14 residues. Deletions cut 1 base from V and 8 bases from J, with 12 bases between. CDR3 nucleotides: TGTGCCAGCAGCTTAGTGGGTAGTTCGGATGAGCAGTTCTTC. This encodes CASSLVGSSDEQFF. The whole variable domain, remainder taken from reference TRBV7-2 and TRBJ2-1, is GAGVSQSPSNKVTEKGKDVELRCDPISGHTALYWYRQSLGQGLEFLIYFQGNSAPDKSGLPSDRFSAERTGGSVSTLTIQRTQQEDSAVYLCASSLVGSSDEQFFGPGTRLTVL.

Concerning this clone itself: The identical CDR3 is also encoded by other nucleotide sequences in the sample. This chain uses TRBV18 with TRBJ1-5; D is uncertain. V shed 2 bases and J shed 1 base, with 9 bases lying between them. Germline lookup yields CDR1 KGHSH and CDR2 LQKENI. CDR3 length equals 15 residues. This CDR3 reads CASSPSQASNQPQHF. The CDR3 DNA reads TGTGCCAGCTCACCATCCCAGGCGAGCAATCAGCCCCAGCATTTT. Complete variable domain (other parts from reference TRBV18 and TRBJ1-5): NAGVMQNPRHLVRRRGQEARLRCSPMKGHSHVYWYRQLPEEGLKFMVYLQKENIIDESGMPKERFSAEFPKEGPSILRIQQVVRGDSAAYFCASSPSQASNQPQHFGDGTRLSIL.

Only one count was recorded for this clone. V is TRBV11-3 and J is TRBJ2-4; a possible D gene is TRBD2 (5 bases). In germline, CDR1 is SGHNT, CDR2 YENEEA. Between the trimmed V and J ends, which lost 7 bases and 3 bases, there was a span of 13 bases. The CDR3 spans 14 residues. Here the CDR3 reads CASTPTGNKNIQYF. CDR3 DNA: TGTGCCAGCACCCCAACGGGGAACAAAAACATTCAGTACTTC.

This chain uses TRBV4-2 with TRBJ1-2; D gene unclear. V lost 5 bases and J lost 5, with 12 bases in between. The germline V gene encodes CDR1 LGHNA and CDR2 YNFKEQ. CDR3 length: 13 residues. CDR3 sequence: CASSLAAEYGYTF. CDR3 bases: TGTGCCAGCAGCTTGGCGGCAGAATATGGCTACACCTTC.

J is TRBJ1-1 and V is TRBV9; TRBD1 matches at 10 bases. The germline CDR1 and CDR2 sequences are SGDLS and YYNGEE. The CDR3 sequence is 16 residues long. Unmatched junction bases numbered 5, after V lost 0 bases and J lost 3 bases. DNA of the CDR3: TGTGCCAGCAGCGTAGGACAGGGACAGGGGCACACTGAAGCTTTCTTT. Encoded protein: CASSVGQGQGHTEAFF.

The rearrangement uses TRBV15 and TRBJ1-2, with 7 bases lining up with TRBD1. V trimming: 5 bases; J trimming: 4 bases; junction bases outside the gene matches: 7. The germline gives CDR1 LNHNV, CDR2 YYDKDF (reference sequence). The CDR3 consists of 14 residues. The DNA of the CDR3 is TGTGCCACCAGCCGGGCCCAGGGGGGCTATGGCTACACCTTC. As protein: CATSRAQGGYGYTF.

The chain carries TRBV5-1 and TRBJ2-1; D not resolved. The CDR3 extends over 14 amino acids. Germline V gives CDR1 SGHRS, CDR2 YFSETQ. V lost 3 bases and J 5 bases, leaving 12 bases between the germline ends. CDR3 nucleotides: TGCGCCAGCAGCTCCGGAGTTTTGGACAATGAGCAGTTCTTC. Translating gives CASSSGVLDNEQFF.

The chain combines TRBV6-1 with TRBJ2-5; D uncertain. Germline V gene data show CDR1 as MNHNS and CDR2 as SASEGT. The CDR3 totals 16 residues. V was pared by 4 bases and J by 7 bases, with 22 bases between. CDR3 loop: CASSVLTPGSHGTQYF. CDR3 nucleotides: TGTGCCAGCAGTGTTTTGACCCCGGGTTCCCATGGGACCCAGTACTTC.

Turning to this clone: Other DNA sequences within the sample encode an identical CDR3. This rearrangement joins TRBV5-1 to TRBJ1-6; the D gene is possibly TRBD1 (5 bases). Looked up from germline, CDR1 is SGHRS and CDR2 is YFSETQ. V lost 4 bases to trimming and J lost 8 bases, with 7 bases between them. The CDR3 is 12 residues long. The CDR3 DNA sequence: TGCGCCAGCAGCCTAGGGGATTCACCCCTCCACTTT. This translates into CASSLGDSPLHF. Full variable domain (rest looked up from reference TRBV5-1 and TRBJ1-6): KAGVTQTPRYLIKTRGQQVTLSCSPISGHRSVSWYQQTPGQGLQFLFEYFSETQRNKGNFPGRFSGRQFSNSRSEMNVSTLELGDSALYLCASSLGDSPLHFGNGTRLTVT.

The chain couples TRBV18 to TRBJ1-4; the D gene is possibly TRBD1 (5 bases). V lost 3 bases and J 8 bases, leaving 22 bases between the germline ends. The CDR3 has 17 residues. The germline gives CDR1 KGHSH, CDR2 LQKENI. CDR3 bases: TGTGCCAGCTCACCTTTGGACACGGCTGTCCGTGGGGAAAAACTGTTTTTT. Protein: CASSPLDTAVRGEKLFF.

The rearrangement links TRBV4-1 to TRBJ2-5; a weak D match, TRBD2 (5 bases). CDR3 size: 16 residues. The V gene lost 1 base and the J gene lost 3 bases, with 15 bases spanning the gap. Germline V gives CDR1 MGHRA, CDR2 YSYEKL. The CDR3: CASSQVGGRGKETQYF. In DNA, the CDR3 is TGCGCCAGCAGCCAAGTTGGAGGCAGAGGTAAAGAGACCCAGTACTTC.

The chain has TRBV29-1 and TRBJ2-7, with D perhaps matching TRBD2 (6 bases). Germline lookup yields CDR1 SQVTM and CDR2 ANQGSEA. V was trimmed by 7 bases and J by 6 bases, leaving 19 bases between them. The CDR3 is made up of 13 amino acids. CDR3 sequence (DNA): TGCAGCGGCGGACCGGGAGTTGGTCGCGAGCAGTACTTC. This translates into CSGGPGVGREQYF.

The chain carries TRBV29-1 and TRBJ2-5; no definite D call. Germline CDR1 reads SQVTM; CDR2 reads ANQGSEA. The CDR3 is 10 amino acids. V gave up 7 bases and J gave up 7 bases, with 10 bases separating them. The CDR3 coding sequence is TGCAGCGCCCTGCGAGGGACCCAGTACTTC. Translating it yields CSALRGTQYF.